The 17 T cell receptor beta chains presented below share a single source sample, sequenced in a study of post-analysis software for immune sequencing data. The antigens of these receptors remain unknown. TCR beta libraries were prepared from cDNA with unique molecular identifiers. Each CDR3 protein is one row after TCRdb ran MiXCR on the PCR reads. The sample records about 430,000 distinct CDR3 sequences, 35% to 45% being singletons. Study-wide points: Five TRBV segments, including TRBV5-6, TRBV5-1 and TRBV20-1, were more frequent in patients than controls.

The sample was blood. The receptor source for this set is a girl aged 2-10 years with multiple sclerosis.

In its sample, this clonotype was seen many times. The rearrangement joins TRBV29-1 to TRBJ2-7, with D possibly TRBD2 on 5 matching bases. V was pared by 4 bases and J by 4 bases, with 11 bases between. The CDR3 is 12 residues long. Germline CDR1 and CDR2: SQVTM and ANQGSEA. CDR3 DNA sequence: TGCAGCGTTGGGGGAGATCTGTACGAGCAGTACTTC. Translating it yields CSVGGDLYEQYF.

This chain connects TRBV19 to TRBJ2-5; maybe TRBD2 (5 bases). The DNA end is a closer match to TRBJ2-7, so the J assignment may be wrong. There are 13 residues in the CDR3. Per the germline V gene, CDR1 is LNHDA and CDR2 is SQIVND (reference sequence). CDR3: CASSRAAGREQYF. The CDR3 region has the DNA TGTGCCAGTAGTAGGGCCGCGGGTCGCGAGCAGTACTTC.

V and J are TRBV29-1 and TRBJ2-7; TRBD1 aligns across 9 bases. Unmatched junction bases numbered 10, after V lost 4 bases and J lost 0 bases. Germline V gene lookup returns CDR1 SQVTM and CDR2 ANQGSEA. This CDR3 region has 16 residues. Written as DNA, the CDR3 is TGCAGCGTTGGAGCGATCCCGGGACAGGGCTCCTACGAGCAGTACTTC. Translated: CSVGAIPGQGSYEQYF.

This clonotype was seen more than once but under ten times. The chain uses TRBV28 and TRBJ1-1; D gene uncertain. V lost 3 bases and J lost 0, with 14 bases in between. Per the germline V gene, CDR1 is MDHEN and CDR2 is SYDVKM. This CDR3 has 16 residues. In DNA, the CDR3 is TGTGCCAGCAGTTTGCCTTTTGGGCTTCTGAACACTGAAGCTTTCTTT. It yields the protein CASSLPFGLLNTEAFF.

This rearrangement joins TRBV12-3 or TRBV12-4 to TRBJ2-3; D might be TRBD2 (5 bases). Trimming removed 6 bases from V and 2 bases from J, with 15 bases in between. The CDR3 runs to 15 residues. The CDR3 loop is CASSPIGMVTDTQYF. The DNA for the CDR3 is TGTGCCAGCAGCCCAATCGGGATGGTCACAGATACGCAGTATTTT.

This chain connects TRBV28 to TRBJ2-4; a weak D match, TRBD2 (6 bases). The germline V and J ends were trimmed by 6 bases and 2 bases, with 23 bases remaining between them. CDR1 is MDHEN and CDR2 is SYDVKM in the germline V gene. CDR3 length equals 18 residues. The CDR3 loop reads CASSHDPGEIGTKNIQYF. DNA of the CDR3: TGTGCCAGCAGCCACGATCCGGGAGAGATCGGGACCAAAAACATTCAGTACTTC.

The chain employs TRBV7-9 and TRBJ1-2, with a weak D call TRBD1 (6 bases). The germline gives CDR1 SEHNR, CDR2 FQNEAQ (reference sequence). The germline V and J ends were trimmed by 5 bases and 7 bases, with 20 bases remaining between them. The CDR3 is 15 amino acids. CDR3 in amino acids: CASSHRTASRGGYTF. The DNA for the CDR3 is TGTGCCAGCAGCCACCGGACAGCTTCACGGGGTGGCTACACCTTC. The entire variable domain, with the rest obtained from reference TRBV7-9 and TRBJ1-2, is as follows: DTGVSQNPRHKITKRGQNVTFRCDPISEHNRLYWYRQTLGQGPEFLTYFQNEAQLEKSRLLSDRFSAERPKGSFSTLEIQRTEQGDSAMYLCASSHRTASRGGYTFGSGTRLTVV.

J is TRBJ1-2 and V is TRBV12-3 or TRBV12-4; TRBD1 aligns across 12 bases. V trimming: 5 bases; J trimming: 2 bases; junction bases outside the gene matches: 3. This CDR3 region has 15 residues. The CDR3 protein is CASSRDRGLNYGYTF. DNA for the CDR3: TGTGCCAGCAGTAGGGACAGGGGGCTAAACTATGGCTACACCTTC.

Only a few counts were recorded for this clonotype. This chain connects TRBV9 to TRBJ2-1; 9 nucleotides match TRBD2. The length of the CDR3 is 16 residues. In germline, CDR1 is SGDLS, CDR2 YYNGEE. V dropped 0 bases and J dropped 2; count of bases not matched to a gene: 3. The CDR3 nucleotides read TGTGCCAGCAGCGTAGAGGGCGGGGGGGCCTACAATGAGCAGTTCTTC. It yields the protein CASSVEGGGAYNEQFF.

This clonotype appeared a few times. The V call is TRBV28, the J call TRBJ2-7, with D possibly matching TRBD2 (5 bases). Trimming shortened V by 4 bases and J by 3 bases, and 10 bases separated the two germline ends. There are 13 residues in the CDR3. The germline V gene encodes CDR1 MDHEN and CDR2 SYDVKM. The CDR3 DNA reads TGTGCCAGCAGTTCCAATGGAGGCTACGAGCAGTACTTC. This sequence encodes CASSSNGGYEQYF. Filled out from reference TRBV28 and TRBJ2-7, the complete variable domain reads DVKVTQSSRYLVKRTGEKVFLECVQDMDHENMFWYRQDPGLGLRLIYFSYDVKMKEKGDIPEGYSVSREKKERFSLILESASTNQTSMYLCASSSNGGYEQYFGPGTRLTVT.

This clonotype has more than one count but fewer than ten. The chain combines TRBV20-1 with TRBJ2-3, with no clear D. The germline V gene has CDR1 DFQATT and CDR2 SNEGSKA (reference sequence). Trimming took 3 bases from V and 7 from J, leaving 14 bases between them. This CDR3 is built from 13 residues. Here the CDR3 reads CSASTGLSNTQYF. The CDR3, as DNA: TGCAGTGCTAGTACGGGCCTCTCGAATACGCAGTATTTT.

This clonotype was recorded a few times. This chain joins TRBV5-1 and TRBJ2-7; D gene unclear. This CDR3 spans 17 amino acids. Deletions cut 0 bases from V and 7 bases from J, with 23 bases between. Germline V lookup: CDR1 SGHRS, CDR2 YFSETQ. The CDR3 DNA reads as TGCGCCAGCAGCTTGGGAAAGATCGTTACAGCCCTGGGGGAGCAGTACTTC. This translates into CASSLGKIVTALGEQYF.

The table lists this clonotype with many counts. The CDR3 sequence: CASSQDLAKGGYGYTF. CDR3 DNA: TGCGCCAGCAGCCAAGACTTGGCCAAGGGTGGATATGGCTACACCTTC. The genes are TRBV4-1 and TRBJ1-2; no clear D. Germline V gives CDR1 MGHRA, CDR2 YSYEKL. Trimming left V 0 bases short and J 5 bases short, with 16 bases between. CDR3 length: 16 residues.

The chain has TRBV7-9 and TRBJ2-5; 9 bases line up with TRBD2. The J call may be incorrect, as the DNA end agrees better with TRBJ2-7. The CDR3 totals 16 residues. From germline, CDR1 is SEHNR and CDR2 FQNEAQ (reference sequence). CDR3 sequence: CASSPGLAGGRNEQYF. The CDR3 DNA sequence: TGTGCCAGCAGCCCCGGACTGGCGGGAGGGCGCAACGAGCAGTACTTC.

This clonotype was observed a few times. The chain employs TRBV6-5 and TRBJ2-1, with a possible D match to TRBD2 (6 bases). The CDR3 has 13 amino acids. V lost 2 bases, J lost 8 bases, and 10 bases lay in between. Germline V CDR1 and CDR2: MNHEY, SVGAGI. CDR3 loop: CASSYTGEDEQFF. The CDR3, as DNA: TGTGCCAGCAGTTACACGGGGGAGGATGAGCAGTTCTTC.

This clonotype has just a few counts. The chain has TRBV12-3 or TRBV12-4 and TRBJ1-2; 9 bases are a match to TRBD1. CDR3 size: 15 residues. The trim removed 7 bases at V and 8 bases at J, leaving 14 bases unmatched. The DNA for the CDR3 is TGTGCCAGCACCCAAAATTCCGGGACAGGGAAAGGCTACACCTTC. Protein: CASTQNSGTGKGYTF.

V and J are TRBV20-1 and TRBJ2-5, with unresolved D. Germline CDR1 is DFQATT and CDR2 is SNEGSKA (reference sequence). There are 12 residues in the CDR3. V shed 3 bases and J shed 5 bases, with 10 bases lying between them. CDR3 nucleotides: TGCAGTGCTAGCACATACCTGGAGACCCAGTACTTC. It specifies CSASTYLETQYF.